This note documents a single T cell receptor beta chain sequence. Its specificity is not known. The data derive from a study of T cell responses to AZD1222 COVID-19 vaccine. Findings and limits, study-wide: Spike-specific TCR breadth and depth went up after people got two AZD1222 doses. Every sample of the repertoires postdated the peak T cell response. Clonal diversity was possibly underestimated; the donors were predominantly white British and more often female. Reports say nearly half of spike-specific TCRs go after unmutated variant regions.

Clones were sequenced by immunoSEQ multiplex PCR, and TCRdb holds only the in-frame ones, with some missing. Here the sample spans fewer than 80,000 clones, around 88% being singletons. Germline CDR1 reads MDHEN; CDR2 reads SYDVKM. V gave up 6 bases and J gave up 13 bases; unmatched junction bases: 9. CDR3 length: 13 residues. Sample: peripheral blood, taken 28 days after the second dose of the MenACWY control vaccine. The TCR sequence derives from an adult who received the MenACWY meningococcal vaccine as a control. The chain is built from TRBV28 and TRBJ2-1; 10 bases are shared with TRBD2. The DNA of the CDR3 is TGTGCCAGCAGGGTAGCGGGGGGCCGTGGTCAGTTCTTC. As protein: CASRVAGGRGQFF. The full variable domain, rest sourced from reference TRBV28 and TRBJ2-1, is DVKVTQSSRYLVKRTGEKVFLECVQDMDHENMFWYRQDPGLGLRLIYFSYDVKMKEKGDIPEGYSVSREKKERFSLILESASTNQTSMYLCASRVAGGRGQFFGPGTRLTVL.